These 5 T cell receptor beta chains were all obtained from the same sample, sequenced in a study of blood T cells in healthy people across ages. It was with a sample-barcoded 5' primer and a J-beta primer mix that a second PCR of roughly 7 to 12 cycles was run. Each CDR3 protein gets one entry after TCRdb re-called the 5' RACE reads with MiXCR. The sample records about 290,000 distinct CDR3 sequences, 27% being singletons. The specimen was blood. These receptors were taken from a woman in her 70s in good health.

This clonotype was picked up a small number of times. This rearrangement joins TRBV27 to TRBJ2-6; D is possibly TRBD1 or TRBD2 (5 bases each). Trimming stripped 3 bases from V and 1 base from J, with 7 bases between. The CDR3 totals 15 residues. In germline, CDR1 is MNHEY, CDR2 SMNVEV (reference sequence). The CDR3 loop reads CASSFWGSGANVLTF. CDR3 nucleotide sequence: TGTGCCAGCAGTTTTTGGGGGTCTGGGGCCAACGTCCTGACTTTC.

V usage is TRBV29-1 and J usage is TRBJ1-2, with D unresolved. Looked up from germline, CDR1 is SQVTM and CDR2 is ANQGSEA. CDR3 size: 13 residues. CDR3: CSPPQLASGGYTF. The DNA for the CDR3 is TGCAGTCCCCCTCAACTAGCCTCAGGAGGCTACACCTTC.

This clonotype was seen a few times. Compared with germline, one end of the junction differs, possibly owing to a read error. The chain links TRBV2 to TRBJ2-5, with no clear D. The germline gives CDR1 SNHLY, CDR2 FYNNEI. The CDR3 has 11 residues. The CDR3, as DNA: TGTGCCAGCAAAGATGAAGAGACCCAGCACTTC. Its translation is CASKDEETQHF.

The chain has TRBV29-1 and TRBJ2-3, with 7 bases lining up with TRBD2. The trim removed 7 bases at V and 5 bases at J, leaving 0 bases unmatched. The CDR3 loop spans 10 amino acids. In germline, CDR1 is SQVTM, CDR2 ANQGSEA. The CDR3 DNA reads as TGCAGCGGGGAGGGAGATACGCAGTATTTT. This encodes CSGEGDTQYF.

The sample holds a few counts of this clonotype. CDR3 coding DNA: TGCAGTATCCTGGGGCTCAATAATTCACCCCTCCACTTT. This translates into CSILGLNNSPLHF. The rearrangement links TRBV20-1 to TRBJ1-6; a weak D match, TRBD1 (5 bases). Trimming removed 8 bases from V and 5 bases from J, with 13 bases in between. Germline V gives CDR1 DFQATT, CDR2 SNEGSKA (reference sequence). The CDR3 has 13 residues.